This TCR beta chain derives from a study of T-cell memory formation after mild COVID-19. The study, taken as a whole, reports: Pre-infection memory contained some responding clones, which suggested that cross-reactive memory had joined.

Constant-segment primers and 5'RACE yielded cDNA libraries for TCR alpha and TCR beta, each carrying sample barcodes and UMIs. TCRdb independently ran MiXCR on the 5' RACE reads; one entry per CDR3 protein. The repertoire has 400,000 or so distinct CDR3 sequences, about 20% of them found once; the top ten carry approximately 8.4%. Regarding this clonotype: Its antigen is unknown.

Deletions cut 4 bases from V and 1 base from J, with 15 bases between. The V gene's germline CDR1 is SGHRS and CDR2 YFSETQ. The CDR3 covers 16 residues. The receptor was isolated from an adult woman who had mild COVID-19 (a few samples of this study predate the infection). Cell type and time point are not known. Input material: PBMCs or a T cell subset sorted from them (not recorded which). The chain is built from TRBV5-1 and TRBJ1-3; weak D call: TRBD1 (5 bases). The CDR3 here is CASSATSRVSGNTIYF. The CDR3 DNA is TGCGCCAGCAGCGCGACCTCCAGGGTATCTGGAAACACCATATATTTT.